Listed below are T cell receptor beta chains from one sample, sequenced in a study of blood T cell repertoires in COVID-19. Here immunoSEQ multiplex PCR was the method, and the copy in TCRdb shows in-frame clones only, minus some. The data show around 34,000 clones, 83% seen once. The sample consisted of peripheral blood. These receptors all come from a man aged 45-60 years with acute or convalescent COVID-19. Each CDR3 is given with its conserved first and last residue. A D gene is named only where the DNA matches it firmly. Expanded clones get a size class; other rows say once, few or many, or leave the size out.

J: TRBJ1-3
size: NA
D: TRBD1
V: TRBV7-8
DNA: TGTGCCAGCAGCCCTGATGGACAGGAGATTACTGGAAACACCATATATTTT
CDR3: CASSPDGQEITGNTIYF

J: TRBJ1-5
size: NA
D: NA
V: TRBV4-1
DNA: TGCGCCAGCAGCTCTCCCCGCGGATCGATTAGCAATCAGCCCCAGCATTTT
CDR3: CASSSPRGSISNQPQHF

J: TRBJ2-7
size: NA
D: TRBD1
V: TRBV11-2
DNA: TGTGCCAGCAGCCAGGGGGCATCTGGACGTCCGGGTCGCGAGCAGTACTTC
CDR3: CASSQGASGRPGREQYF

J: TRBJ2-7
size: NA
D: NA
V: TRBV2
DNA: TGTGCCAGCAGCCGACCTCGGGGGGCCTTGGCGCAGTACTTC
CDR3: CASSRPRGALAQYF

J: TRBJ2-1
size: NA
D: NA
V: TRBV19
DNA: TGTGCCAGCATTAACGAGTACAATGAGCAGTTCTTC
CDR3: CASINEYNEQFF

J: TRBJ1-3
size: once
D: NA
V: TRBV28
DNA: TGTGCCAGCAGTTCGACGACAGAAAGCTCTGGAAACACCATATATTTT
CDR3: CASSSTTESSGNTIYF

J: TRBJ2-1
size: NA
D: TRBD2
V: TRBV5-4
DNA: TGTGCCAGCAGCCCGACTAGCGGGGGGTCCTACAATGAGCAGTTCTTC
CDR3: CASSPTSGGSYNEQFF

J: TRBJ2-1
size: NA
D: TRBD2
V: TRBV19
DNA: TGTGCCAGTAGTATAACCAGTGCGGGGGTCTCCTACAATGAGCAGTTCTTC
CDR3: CASSITSAGVSYNEQFF

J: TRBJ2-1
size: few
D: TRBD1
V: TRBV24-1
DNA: TGTGCCACCAGTACCAACAGGGGTTGGTCCTACAATGAGCAGTTCTTC
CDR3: CATSTNRGWSYNEQFF

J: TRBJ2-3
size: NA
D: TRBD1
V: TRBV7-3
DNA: TGTGCCAGCAGCCTGGGACAGGGGGGGAGTACGCAGTATTTT
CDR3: CASSLGQGGSTQYF

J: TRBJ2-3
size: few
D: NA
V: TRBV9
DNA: TGTGCCAGCAGCGCAGGGAGGTCCCAGAGTGATACGCAGTATTTT
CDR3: CASSAGRSQSDTQYF

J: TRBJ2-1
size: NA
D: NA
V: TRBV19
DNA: TGTGCCAGTAGTTACCGGGGAGCAGACAATGAGCAGTTCTTC
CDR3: CASSYRGADNEQFF

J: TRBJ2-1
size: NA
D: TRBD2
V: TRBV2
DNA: TGTGCCAGCAGTTACCTAGCGGGGGGGACATACAATGAGCAGTTCTTC
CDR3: CASSYLAGGTYNEQFF

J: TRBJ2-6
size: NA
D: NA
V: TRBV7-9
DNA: TGTGCCAGCAGCCCACAGATATTATCTGGGGCCAACGTCCTGACTTTC
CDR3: CASSPQILSGANVLTF

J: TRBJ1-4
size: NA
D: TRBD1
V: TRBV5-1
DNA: TGCGCCAGCAGCTTTAATGGACAGGCTGAAAAACTGTTTTTT
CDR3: CASSFNGQAEKLFF

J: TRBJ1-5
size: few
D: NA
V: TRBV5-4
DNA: TGTGCCAGCAGCCTGACACCTTATCAGCCCCAGCATTTT
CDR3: CASSLTPYQPQHF

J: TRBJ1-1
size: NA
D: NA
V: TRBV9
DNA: TGTGCCAGCAGCGTAGGGGGCGCGGTAACTGAAGCTTTCTTT
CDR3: CASSVGGAVTEAFF

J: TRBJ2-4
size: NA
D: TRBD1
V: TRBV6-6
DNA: TGTGCCAGCAGACCAGGACAGGGGGCTACCAAAAACATTCAGTACTTC
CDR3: CASRPGQGATKNIQYF

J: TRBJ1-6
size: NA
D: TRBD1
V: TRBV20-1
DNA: TGCAGTGCTAGTGGGGGTAACTGGGGGGACAGATCCTCACCCCTCCACTTT
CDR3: CSASGGNWGDRSSPLHF

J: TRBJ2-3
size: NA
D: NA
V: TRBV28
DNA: TGTGCCAGCAGTTTCGGTAGTAGCCCAGATACGCAGTATTTT
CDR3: CASSFGSSPDTQYF

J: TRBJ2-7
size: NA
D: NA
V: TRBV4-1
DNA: TGCGCCAGCAGCTTACAGGGCAACTACGAGCAGTACTTC
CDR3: CASSLQGNYEQYF

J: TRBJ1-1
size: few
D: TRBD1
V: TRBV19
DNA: TGTGCCAGTAGTATGAGGAAGGACAGGGCGTGGGGCACTGAAGCTTTCTTT
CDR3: CASSMRKDRAWGTEAFF

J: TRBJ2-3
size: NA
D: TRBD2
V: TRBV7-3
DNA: TGTGCCAGCAGCTTAGTAGCGGGGCCGGGAGATACGCAGTATTTT
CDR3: CASSLVAGPGDTQYF

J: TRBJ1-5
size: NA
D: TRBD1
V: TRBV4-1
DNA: TGCGCCAGCAGCCAAGATGACAGGGCACTCCAGCCCCAGCATTTT
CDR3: CASSQDDRALQPQHF

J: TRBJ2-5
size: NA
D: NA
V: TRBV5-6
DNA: TGTGCCAGCAGCCCGGGGTCTGTCGCCCAGTACTTC
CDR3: CASSPGSVAQYF

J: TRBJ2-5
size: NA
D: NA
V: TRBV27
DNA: TGTGCCAGCAGTTTCGGAGCGGTGGCTCGAGAGACCCAGTACTTC
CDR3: CASSFGAVARETQYF

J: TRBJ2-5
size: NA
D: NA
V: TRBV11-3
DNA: TGTGCCAGCAGCTTAACAGCACCCGTTGGGGAGACCCAGTACTTC
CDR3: CASSLTAPVGETQYF

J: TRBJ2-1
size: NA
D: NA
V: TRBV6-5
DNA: TGTGCCAGCAGTTCACCTACAGGAATCAAGGATGAGCAGTTCTTC
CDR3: CASSSPTGIKDEQFF

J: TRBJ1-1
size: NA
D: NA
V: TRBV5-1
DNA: TGCGCCAGCAGCCCAGGAAACACTGAAGCTTTCTTT
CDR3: CASSPGNTEAFF

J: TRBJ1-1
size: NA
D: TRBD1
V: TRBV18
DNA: TGTGCCAGCTCACTTACAGGGGACACTGAAGCTTTCTTT
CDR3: CASSLTGDTEAFF

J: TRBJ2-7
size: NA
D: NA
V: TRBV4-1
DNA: TGCGCCAGCAGCCCCTGGGAGTCTGGGGGGTACGAGCAGTACTTC
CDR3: CASSPWESGGYEQYF

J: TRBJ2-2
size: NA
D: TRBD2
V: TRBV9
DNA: TGTGCCAGCAGCGTAACGGCTAGCGGGACCGGGGAGCTGTTTTTT
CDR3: CASSVTASGTGELFF

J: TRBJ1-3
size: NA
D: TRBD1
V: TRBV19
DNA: TGTGCCAGTAGTGGCCGGGACAGGGACTCTGGAAACACCATATATTTT
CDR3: CASSGRDRDSGNTIYF

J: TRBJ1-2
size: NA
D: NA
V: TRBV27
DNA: TGTGCCAGCAGTGAAGTAGCGGACTATGGCTACACCTTC
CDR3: CASSEVADYGYTF

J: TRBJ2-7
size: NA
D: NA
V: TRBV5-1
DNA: TGCGCCAGCAGCTTGGGACCTACGGGAGAGCAGTACTTC
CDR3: CASSLGPTGEQYF

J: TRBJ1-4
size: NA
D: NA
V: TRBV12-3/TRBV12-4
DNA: TGTGCCAGCAGTCCGGGGGAAAAACTGTTTTTT
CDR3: CASSPGEKLFF

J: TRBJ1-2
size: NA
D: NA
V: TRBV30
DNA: TGTGCCTGGGCGAGGAGGTCTAACTATGGCTACACCTTC
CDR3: CAWARRSNYGYTF

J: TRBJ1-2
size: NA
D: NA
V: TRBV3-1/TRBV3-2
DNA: TGTGCCAGCAGCCAAGATCAGGTGTTCTACACCTTC
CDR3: CASSQDQVFYTF

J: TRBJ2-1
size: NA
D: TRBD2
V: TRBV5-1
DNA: TGCGCCAGCAGCTTAATAGCGGGGGGAAATGAGCAGTTCTTC
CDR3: CASSLIAGGNEQFF

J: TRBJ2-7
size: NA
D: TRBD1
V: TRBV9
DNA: TGTGCCAGCAGCGTAGGAGGGGGCCGAGGTGGGCTGAATTCCTACGAGCAGTACTTC
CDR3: CASSVGGGRGGLNSYEQYF

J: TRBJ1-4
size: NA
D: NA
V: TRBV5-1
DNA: TGCGCCAGCAGCTCCGGGACAACCGGTAAAGAAAAACTGTTTTTT
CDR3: CASSSGTTGKEKLFF

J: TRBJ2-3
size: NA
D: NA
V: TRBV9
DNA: TGTGCCAGCAGCGTAGAGTCGGGACGGGGGACGCAGTATTTT
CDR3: CASSVESGRGTQYF

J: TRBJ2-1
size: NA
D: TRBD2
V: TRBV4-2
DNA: TGTGCCAGCAGCGAATTAAAGCCCAGCGGGAGTGTGAATGAGCAGTTCTTC
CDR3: CASSELKPSGSVNEQFF

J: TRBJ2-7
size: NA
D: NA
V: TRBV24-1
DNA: TGTGCCACCAGTGATTCGAACAGGGCGGCCTACGAGCAGTACTTC
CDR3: CATSDSNRAAYEQYF

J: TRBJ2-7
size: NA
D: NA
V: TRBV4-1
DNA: TGCGCCAGCAGCCAAGACTGGGCCGGGGATGAGCAGTACTTC
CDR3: CASSQDWAGDEQYF

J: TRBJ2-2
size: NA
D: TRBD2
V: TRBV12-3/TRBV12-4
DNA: TGTGCCAGCAGTTTCCACGGGAGGGGGGAGCTGTTTTTT
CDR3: CASSFHGRGELFF

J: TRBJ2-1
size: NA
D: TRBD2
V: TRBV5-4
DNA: TGTGCCAGCAGTATGACTAGCGGGTACAATGAGCAGTTCTTC
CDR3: CASSMTSGYNEQFF

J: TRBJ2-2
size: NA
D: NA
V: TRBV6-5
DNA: TGTGCCAGCAGTCAGGGGGGTCCGAACACCGGGGAGCTGTTTTTT
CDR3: CASSQGGPNTGELFF

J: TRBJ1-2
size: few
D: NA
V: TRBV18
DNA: TGTGCCAGCTCACGGGGCCGGGACACAAGGAATGGCTACACCTTC
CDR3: CASSRGRDTRNGYTF

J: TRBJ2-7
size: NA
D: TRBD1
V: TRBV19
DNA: TGTGCCAGTAGTACCCTGGGGACAGGGAACGACGAGCAGTACTTC
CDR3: CASSTLGTGNDEQYF

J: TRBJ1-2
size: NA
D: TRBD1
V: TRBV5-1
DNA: TGCGCCAGCAGCTTGGAGGACAGGGGTCGCTACACCTTC
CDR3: CASSLEDRGRYTF

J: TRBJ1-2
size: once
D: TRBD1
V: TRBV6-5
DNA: TGTGCCAGCACAAGGGGGCCCAACTATGGCTACACCTTC
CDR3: CASTRGPNYGYTF

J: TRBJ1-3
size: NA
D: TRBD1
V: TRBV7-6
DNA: TGTGCCAGCAGCTCCACCCTCGGACAGGGGGTTGGAAACACCATATATTTT
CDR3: CASSSTLGQGVGNTIYF

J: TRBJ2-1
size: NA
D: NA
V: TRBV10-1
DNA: TGCGCCAGCAGTGAAGGAGTAGGGGGCAATGAGCAGTTCTTC
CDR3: CASSEGVGGNEQFF

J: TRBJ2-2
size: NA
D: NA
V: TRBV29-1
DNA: TGCAGCGCCAAACGGTTTGGGAACACCGGGGAGCTGTTTTTT
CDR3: CSAKRFGNTGELFF

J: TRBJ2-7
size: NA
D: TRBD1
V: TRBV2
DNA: TGTGCCGGACGCAGGGGGCTTGGCGAGCAGTACTTC
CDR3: CAGRRGLGEQYF

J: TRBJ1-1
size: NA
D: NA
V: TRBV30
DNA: TGTGCCTGGAGTGAAGGGGGCACTGAAGCTTTCTTT
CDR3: CAWSEGGTEAFF

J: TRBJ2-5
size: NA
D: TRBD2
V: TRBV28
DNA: TGTGCCAGCAGTGGGGGGGGGTACCAAGAGACCCAGTACTTC
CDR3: CASSGGGYQETQYF